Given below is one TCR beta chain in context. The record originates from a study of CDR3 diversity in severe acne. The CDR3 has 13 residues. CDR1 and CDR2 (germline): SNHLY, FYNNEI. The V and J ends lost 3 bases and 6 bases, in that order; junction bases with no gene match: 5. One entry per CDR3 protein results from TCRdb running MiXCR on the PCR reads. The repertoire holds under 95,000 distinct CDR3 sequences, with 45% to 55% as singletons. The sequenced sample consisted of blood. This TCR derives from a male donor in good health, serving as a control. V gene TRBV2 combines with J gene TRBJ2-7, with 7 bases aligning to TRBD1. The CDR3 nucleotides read TGTGCCAGCAGTGAGGGGACAGTTCTCGAGCAGTACTTC. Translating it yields CASSEGTVLEQYF.